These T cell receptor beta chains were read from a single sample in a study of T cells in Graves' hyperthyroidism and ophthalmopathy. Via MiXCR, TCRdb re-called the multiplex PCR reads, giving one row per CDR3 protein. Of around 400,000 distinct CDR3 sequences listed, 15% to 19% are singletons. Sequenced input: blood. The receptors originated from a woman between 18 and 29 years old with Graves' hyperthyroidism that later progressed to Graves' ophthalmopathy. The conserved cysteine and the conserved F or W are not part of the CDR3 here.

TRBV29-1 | SVVSGGALRTEAF
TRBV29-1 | SVFRAGVDEQF
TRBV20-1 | SATTGGGRETQY
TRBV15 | ATSRGDGNQPQH
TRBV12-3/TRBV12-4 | ASSGTAGYGYT
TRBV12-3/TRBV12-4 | ASGDPNYGYT
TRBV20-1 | SASDRRGSYEQY
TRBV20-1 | SAPGLAEETQY
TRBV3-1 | ASSQWTHRAGAEAF
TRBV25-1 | ASREGGQGVSPLH
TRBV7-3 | ASSLTGQGGTEAF
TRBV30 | AWKRGRVITGELF
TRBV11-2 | ASSPRIREGETQY
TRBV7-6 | ASSLQEDAYEQY
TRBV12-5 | ASGSYNEQF
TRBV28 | AIRLAGRGVNEQF
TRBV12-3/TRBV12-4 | ASSPTGGDTEAF
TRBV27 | ASSLSSGRVNEQY
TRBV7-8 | ASSSEGSATGELF
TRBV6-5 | ASSYRGEGDQETQY